This T cell receptor (beta chain) was captured in a study of cytomegalovirus exposure and HLA in healthy donors. Study results and limitations: The authors confirmed in vitro that a few CMV-associated chains were specific for CMV antigens. A reported reduction in N-insertions relative to the 666-donor mean was seen in an Asian-associated ancestry cluster in a later analysis. Analysis performed later showed TCR beta chains linked to HLA being more clonally expanded than equally common others. TCR beta V- and J-gene trimming, according to a later analysis, was linked to a missense DCLRE1C variant.

This CDR3 spans 15 amino acids. From germline, CDR1 is PRHDT and CDR2 FYEKMQ (reference sequence). V trimming: 4 bases; J trimming: 8 bases; junction bases outside the gene matches: 10. Notes on this clone: Its antigen remains unidentified.

Primers included in the PCR were 60 Vbeta and 13 Jbeta primers. Libraries were prepared by immunoSEQ multiplex PCR; TCRdb keeps only in-frame clonotypes and omits some of them. The data show some 170,000 clones, more than 75% seen once. This chain joins TRBV13 and TRBJ2-1; TRBD1 matches at 8 bases. The sequenced sample was PBMCs. The sequence derives from a girl under 18 in good health and CMV-seropositive. In DNA form, the CDR3 reads TGTGCCAGCAGCTCCAGGACAGGGCCCTTGGATGAGCAGTTCTTC. It is translated as CASSSRTGPLDEQFF.